This entry features one TCR beta chain sequence. The sample comes from a study of cytomegalovirus exposure and HLA in healthy donors. About the study: A subsequent analysis stated that the 120 or so validation repertoires were run on the same platform as the 600 to 750 first-cohort repertoires.

TCRdb's table, derived via immunoSEQ multiplex PCR, lists solely in-frame clones and lacks some. Of some 76,000 clones detected, about 93% appear once; the ten largest clones hold around 2.1%. The receptor was isolated from a woman younger than 30 in good health and CMV-seronegative. The sequencing input was PBMCs.

The CDR3 DNA follows: TGTGCCATCAGGTTGGAAGCGGGAGGGATTTACGAGCAGTACTTC. Protein product: CAIRLEAGGIYEQYF. The chain joins TRBV10-3 to TRBJ2-7, with 10 nucleotides matching TRBD2. V shed 6 bases and J 4 bases; nucleotides not matched to a gene: 9. Germline V gives CDR1 ENHRY, CDR2 SYGVKD. This CDR3 comprises 15 residues.